A single sample gave rise to the 15 T cell receptor beta chains below, sequenced in a study of cytomegalovirus exposure and HLA in healthy donors (dated by TCRdb to the late 2010s). Library preparation was by the immunoSEQ multiplex PCR assay. TCRdb carries this immuneACCESS record with in-frame sequences only. Its versions omit some clonotypes, under half of them owing to an unresolved V gene in the studies checked, with the rest unexplained. The sample includes 200,000 to 250,000 clones, with around 90% observed a single time. The ten largest clones take up roughly 2% of the sample. The sequenced material came from PBMCs. The receptors come from a woman between 18 and 29 years old in good health and CMV-seropositive.

V usage is TRBV28 and J usage is TRBJ2-4; 7 bases are a match to TRBD2. V lost 11 bases to trimming and J lost 3 bases; unmatched junction nucleotides: 7. Germline CDR1 and CDR2: MDHEN and SYDVKM. This CDR3 is built from 13 residues. In DNA form, the CDR3 reads TGTGCCGGATCTAGCGGCGACAAAAACATTCAGTACTTC. This translates into CAGSSGDKNIQYF.

The chain uses TRBV14 and TRBJ2-5; no reliable D call. The CDR3 covers 14 residues. Germline V gene lookup returns CDR1 SGHDN and CDR2 FVKESK. Deletions cut 0 bases from V and 3 bases from J, with 8 bases between. The CDR3, as DNA: TGTGCCAGCAGCCAAGAGGCCCTCAAAGAGACCCAGTACTTC. Encoded protein: CASSQEALKETQYF.

The chain couples TRBV9 to TRBJ2-5, with TRBD2 identical over 11 bases. Germline V gene data show CDR1 as SGDLS and CDR2 as YYNGEE. The V gene end was trimmed by 2 bases and the J gene end by 3 bases; junction bases not matched to a gene: 9. The CDR3 extends over 17 amino acids. Here the CDR3 DNA reads TGTGCCAGCAGCGTCCGGGCATTGACTAGCGGGGAAGAGACCCAGTACTTC. Translated, it gives CASSVRALTSGEETQYF.

This clone occurred once. The rearrangement uses TRBV5-1 and TRBJ2-5, with D tentatively TRBD1 (6 bases). CDR1 SGHRS and CDR2 YFSETQ come from the germline V gene. The V end lost 4 bases, the J end lost 3 bases, and 13 bases lay between the germline ends. The CDR3 loop spans 14 amino acids. The CDR3 loop reads CASSRPGVKETQYF. The CDR3 DNA reads as TGCGCCAGCAGCCGACCAGGGGTTAAAGAGACCCAGTACTTC.

This chain joins TRBV11-1 and TRBJ2-7, with unresolved D. Germline CDR1 is SGHAT and CDR2 is FQDESV (reference sequence). The ends were cut back, 2 bases at V and 5 bases at J, with 13 bases in the middle. This CDR3 comprises 14 residues. CDR3 DNA: TGTGCCAGCAGCTTAACAGTTTTGAGCCACGAGCAGTACTTC. Encoded protein: CASSLTVLSHEQYF. Full variable domain (remainder filled in from reference TRBV11-1 and TRBJ2-7): EAEVAQSPRYKITEKSQAVAFWCDPISGHATLYWYRQILGQGPELLVQFQDESVVDDSQLPKDRFSAERLKGVDSTLKIQPAELGDSAMYLCASSLTVLSHEQYFGPGTRLTVT.

This clone was recorded once. The chain has TRBV6-5 and TRBJ2-7, with unresolved D. Germline V gene sequence: CDR1 MNHEY, CDR2 SVGAGI. Trimming shortened V by 0 bases and J by 0 bases, and 6 bases separated the two germline ends. This CDR3 contains 14 residues. CDR3 in amino acids: CASSYSSPSYEQYF. CDR3 DNA: TGTGCCAGCAGTTACTCCTCTCCCTCCTACGAGCAGTACTTC.

The V gene is TRBV27, the J gene TRBJ2-7, with no clear D. This CDR3 spans 13 amino acids. The ends were cut back, 2 bases at V and 6 bases at J, with 11 bases in the middle. Looked up from germline, CDR1 is MNHEY and CDR2 is SMNVEV (reference sequence). The CDR3 bases are TGTGCCAGCAGTTTAGGCCCTAGATCCGAGCAGTACTTC. Residues: CASSLGPRSEQYF.

The chain joins TRBV15 to TRBJ1-2; TRBD1 matches at 10 bases. V gave up 3 bases and J gave up 3 bases; unmatched junction bases: 7. The CDR3 totals 16 residues. CDR1 and CDR2 (germline): LNHNV, YYDKDF (reference sequence). In DNA form, the CDR3 reads TGTGCCACCAGCAGTCGCCGACAGGGGGCAGACTATGGCTACACCTTC. Its translation: CATSSRRQGADYGYTF.

The V call is TRBV6-5, the J call TRBJ1-4; no clear D gene. The CDR3 contains 13 residues. Germline assignment: CDR1 MNHEY and CDR2 SVGAGI. Trimming cost V 11 bases and J 8 bases, with 18 bases left between them. CDR3 protein: CAVQRGIGEKLFF. The DNA for the CDR3 is TGTGCCGTACAACGGGGAATCGGCGAAAAACTGTTTTTT.

The rearrangement joins TRBV5-1 to TRBJ1-4; D gene uncertain. The CDR3 covers 17 residues. V dropped 4 bases and J dropped 5 bases, with 21 bases sitting between them. Germline CDR1 and CDR2: SGHRS and YFSETQ. The CDR3 nucleotides are TGCGCCAGCAGCCCGGGTGGCTTCGGCGGTCTAAATGAAAAACTGTTTTTT. Protein sequence: CASSPGGFGGLNEKLFF.

This sequence joins TRBV28 and TRBJ2-3, with D perhaps matching TRBD1 (5 bases). This CDR3 is built from 18 residues. The V end lost 2 bases, the J end lost 1 base, and 19 bases lay between the germline ends. Per the germline V gene, CDR1 is MDHEN and CDR2 is SYDVKM. The CDR3 loop is CASSLVGPSIMGTDTQYF. Here the CDR3 DNA reads TGTGCCAGCAGTTTAGTGGGGCCCTCAATAATGGGCACAGATACGCAGTATTTT.

The chain uses TRBV28 and TRBJ2-1; 12 nucleotides match TRBD2. The CDR3 runs to 16 residues. Germline CDR1 and CDR2: MDHEN and SYDVKM. V lost 7 bases to trimming and J lost 6 bases; unmatched junction nucleotides: 10. CDR3 amino acids: CASTILGGLAGNEQFF. The CDR3 bases are TGTGCCAGCACCATACTAGGGGGACTAGCGGGCAATGAGCAGTTCTTC.

This chain connects TRBV25-1 to TRBJ2-5, with a weak D call TRBD2 (6 bases). Germline-derived CDR1 and CDR2 are MGHDK and SYGVNS. V dropped 1 base and J dropped 0 bases, with 15 bases sitting between them. This CDR3 region has 17 residues. The CDR3, as DNA: TGTGCCAGCAGTGAATTTGGTCTAGCGAGGGACCAAGAGACCCAGTACTTC. The encoded protein is CASSEFGLARDQETQYF.

The chain carries TRBV28 and TRBJ2-1, with 7 positions matching TRBD1. The V segment lost 1 base and the J segment 10 bases; nucleotides outside the gene matches: 7. In germline, CDR1 is MDHEN, CDR2 SYDVKM. The CDR3 spans 14 residues. CDR3 sequence: CASSLLVRGGEQFF. In DNA form, the CDR3 reads TGTGCCAGCAGTTTATTAGTCAGAGGGGGCGAGCAGTTCTTC.

This clone has just one count. The chain employs TRBV19 and TRBJ2-2, with 12 positions matching TRBD2. V was pared by 2 bases and J by 3 bases, with 10 bases of the junction left unmatched. CDR1 is LNHDA and CDR2 is SQIVND in the germline V gene (reference sequence). The CDR3 has 19 amino acids. The CDR3 DNA is TGTGCCAGTAGTATAAGAGGAACTAGCGGGAGGCTTGACACCGGGGAGCTGTTTTTT. Its translation is CASSIRGTSGRLDTGELFF. The full variable domain, in which reference TRBV19 and TRBJ2-2 provide the parts outside the CDR3, is DGGITQSPKYLFRKEGQNVTLSCEQNLNHDAMYWYRQDPGQGLRLIYYSQIVNDFQKGDIAEGYSVSREKKESFPLTVTSAQKNPTAFYLCASSIRGTSGRLDTGELFFGEGSRLTVL.